The source of this T cell receptor (beta chain) is a study of cytomegalovirus exposure and HLA in healthy donors. Study as a whole: The roughly 670 first-cohort repertoires shared a platform with the 130 or so validation repertoires, as reported in a later analysis.

This clone was found once. Its specificity is unknown. The germline V gene has CDR1 MNHEY and CDR2 SVGAGI. V lost 5 bases, J lost 3 bases, and 7 bases lay in between. The CDR3 is made up of 13 amino acids. Overall study results and limits: The classifier was said to identify cytomegalovirus status with high specificity and sensitivity.

This table comes from immunoSEQ multiplex PCR, and its TCRdb copy is limited to in-frame clones, with some not included. This sample yields approximately 76,000 clones, of which 94% are seen a single time; about 3.6% belongs to the top ten. This receptor was identified in a woman aged 18-29 years in good health and CMV-seropositive. Sequencing input: PBMCs. The V and J genes are TRBV6-5 and TRBJ2-2, with D unresolved. This CDR3 is CASSPHDTGELFF. CDR3 DNA sequence: TGTGCCAGCAGTCCACACGACACCGGGGAGCTGTTTTTT.